Below, 22 T cell receptor beta chains from the same sample are listed, as sequenced in a study of CD8+CD57+ T cells in acquired aplastic anemia. The sequenced patients had an expansion of CD8+CD57+ cells seen by flow cytometry. Study results and caveats: Patients had CD8+CD57+ cells showing lower diversity than total CD4+ and CD8+ pools.

These TCRs' antigens remain unknown. Genomic DNA acted as the template from which TCR beta VDJ combination and CDR3 sequence profiling were carried out. Via MiXCR, TCRdb re-called the reads, giving one row per CDR3 protein. Here the sample spans around 17,000 distinct CDR3 sequences, about 40% being singletons. The sequenced material came from CD8+CD57+ T cells sorted from PBMCs. As for subset: bead-enriched CD8+CD57+ effector memory T cells from SAA patients. These TCRs come from a human donor with aplastic anemia.

This clonotype was seen only a few times. The gene calls are TRBV7-9 and TRBJ2-4, with 9 bases matching TRBD2. CDR1 is SEHNR, CDR2 FQNEAQ, per germline (reference sequence). The CDR3 length is 12 residues. Germline trimming cut 5 bases from V and 11 bases from J; bases unmatched to any gene: 4. The CDR3 nucleotides read TGTGCCAGCAGCAATGGACTAGCGCTTCAGTACTTC. Translated, it gives CASSNGLALQYF.

J is TRBJ1-1 and V is TRBV12-5; no definite D call. V was cut by 6 bases and J by 1 base, with 6 bases left in between. The CDR3 has 12 residues. Germline CDR1 LGHNT, CDR2 FRNRAP. The CDR3 region is CASGTSNTEAFF. The CDR3 DNA reads as TGTGCTAGTGGCACATCGAACACTGAAGCTTTCTTT.

This clonotype was recorded many times. J is TRBJ1-2 and V is TRBV6-1, with a possible D match to TRBD1 (5 bases). The germline V gene encodes CDR1 MNHNS and CDR2 SASEGT. V lost 1 base to trimming and J lost 4 bases, with 16 bases between them. This CDR3 comprises 16 residues. This CDR3 is CASSEVWGSGLYGYTF. The CDR3, as DNA: TGTGCCAGCAGTGAAGTATGGGGCAGCGGGCTCTATGGCTACACCTTC.

This rearrangement joins TRBV5-6 to TRBJ2-2; D unresolved. The CDR3 runs to 13 residues. From germline, CDR1 is SGHDT and CDR2 YYEEEE. V shed 0 bases and J shed 4 bases, with 4 bases lying between them. The CDR3 is CASSLGFTGELFF. The CDR3 DNA is TGTGCCAGCAGCTTGGGATTCACCGGGGAGCTGTTTTTT.

This clonotype was detected many times. The chain links TRBV12-3 or TRBV12-4 to TRBJ2-7; a possible D gene is TRBD1 (5 bases). V dropped 5 bases and J dropped 0 bases, with 11 bases sitting between them. This CDR3 region has 14 residues. CDR3 loop: CASSPGSSSYEQYF. For the CDR3, the DNA is TGTGCCAGCAGTCCAGGGTCCAGCTCCTACGAGCAGTACTTC.

The chain uses TRBV20-1 and TRBJ2-1; perhaps TRBD2 as D (6 bases). The germline V gene has CDR1 DFQATT and CDR2 SNEGSKA (reference sequence). The V end was cut by 3 bases, the J end by 15 bases, with 12 bases between. The CDR3 is made up of 10 amino acids. CDR3 region: CSASRELLFF. Written as DNA, the CDR3 is TGCAGTGCTAGTCGGGAGCTTCTGTTCTTC.

This sequence joins TRBV2 and TRBJ1-2, with 7 bases that match TRBD1. V was clipped by 1 base and J by 4 bases; unmatched bases: 6. The CDR3 runs to 15 residues. The germline V gene encodes CDR1 SNHLY and CDR2 FYNNEI. The CDR3 region has the DNA TGTGCCAGCAGTGAAGGGGGACAGAGCGCCTATGGCTACACCTTC. Its protein is CASSEGGQSAYGYTF.

The chain carries TRBV12-3 or TRBV12-4 and TRBJ2-5; 9 bases map to TRBD2. V trimming: 4 bases; J trimming: 3 bases; junction bases outside the gene matches: 6. This CDR3 region has 15 residues. CDR3 loop: CASSYGGGAEETQYF. CDR3 sequence (DNA): TGTGCCAGCAGTTACGGCGGGGGGGCCGAAGAGACCCAGTACTTC.

This clonotype turned up a few times. This rearrangement joins TRBV20-1 to TRBJ1-1; D gene ambiguous. Germline V gives CDR1 DFQATT, CDR2 SNEGSKA (reference sequence). This CDR3 contains 13 residues. V was cut by 4 bases and J by 1 base, with 10 bases left in between. In DNA, the CDR3 is TGCAGTGCTATACAGCTTAAGAACACTGAAGCTTTCTTT. This gives the protein CSAIQLKNTEAFF.

The V call is TRBV2, the J call TRBJ2-7; D is possibly TRBD2 (7 bases). V lost 4 bases, J lost 3 bases, and 16 bases lay in between. There are 15 residues in the CDR3. From germline, CDR1 is SNHLY and CDR2 FYNNEI. The CDR3 DNA reads as TGTGCCAGCAGTGTGAAGGGCGGGGGCTACTACGAGCAGTACTTC. Protein: CASSVKGGGYYEQYF.

The table lists this clonotype with a few counts. The chain links TRBV30 to TRBJ1-1; D is undetermined. Germline CDR1 is GTSNPN and CDR2 is SVGIG (reference sequence). CDR3 size: 11 residues. Deletions cut 5 bases from V and 0 bases from J, with 4 bases between. The CDR3 region is CAWLVNTEAFF. CDR3 coding DNA: TGTGCCTGGTTAGTGAACACTGAAGCTTTCTTT.

This clonotype has more than one count but fewer than ten. The chain has TRBV6-4 and TRBJ2-3; D possibly matches TRBD1 or TRBD2 (5 bases each). Trimming removed 4 bases at V and 2 bases at J, with 13 bases between. CDR3 length: 15 amino acids. Germline assignment: CDR1 MRHNA and CDR2 SNTAGT. The CDR3 sequence: CASSVTTGPTDTQYF. For the CDR3, the DNA is TGTGCCAGCAGTGTGACTACGGGGCCCACAGATACGCAGTATTTT.

The rearrangement joins TRBV20-1 to TRBJ1-2; TRBD1 matches 9 bases. Germline CDR1 reads DFQATT; CDR2 reads SNEGSKA (reference sequence). Losses at the gene ends were 3 bases for V and 7 bases for J; bases not matched to a gene: 12. This CDR3 contains 15 residues. The CDR3 nucleotides read TGCAGTGCTAGCAATTCGACAGGGGGGAGCGGTGGCTACACCTTC. Translating it yields CSASNSTGGSGGYTF.

This clonotype is a singleton in its sample. V usage is TRBV11-2 and J usage is TRBJ1-1; D remains unclear. This CDR3 region has 13 residues. CDR1 SGHAT and CDR2 FQNNGV come from the germline V gene. Trimming took 5 bases from V and 1 from J, leaving 8 bases between them. CDR3 amino acids: CASSPRGNTEAFF. CDR3 nucleotide sequence: TGTGCCAGCAGCCCCAGAGGGAACACTGAAGCTTTCTTT.

V usage is TRBV12-3 or TRBV12-4 and J usage is TRBJ2-1; possibly TRBD2 for D (6 bases). The CDR3 extends over 19 amino acids. V was trimmed by 0 bases and J by 5 bases, leaving 23 bases between them. This CDR3 is CASSLARGERVMGHNEQFF. The DNA for the CDR3 is TGTGCCAGCAGTTTAGCGCGTGGCGAGCGGGTGATGGGCCACAATGAGCAGTTCTTC.

This clonotype appeared many times. At one end, the junction sequence differs from germline, possibly due to a read error. V is TRBV7-7 and J is TRBJ2-1, with 16 nucleotides matching TRBD2. CDR3 length: 19 residues. The germline V gene has CDR1 SSHAT and CDR2 FNYEAQ (reference sequence). The CDR3 protein is CASSLGGGLAGGPYNEQFF. The CDR3 DNA reads as TGTGCTAGCAGCTTAGGAGGGGGACTAGCGGGGGGGCCGTACAATGAGCAGTTCTTC.

This clonotype was picked up a small number of times. The chain employs TRBV3-1 and TRBJ1-5, with D unclear. Deletions cut 3 bases from V and 6 bases from J, with 12 bases between. Germline CDR1 LGHDT, CDR2 YNNKEL (reference sequence). CDR3 length: 14 amino acids. The CDR3, as DNA: TGTGCCAGCAGCCACGGACGGGGAATTCAGCCCCAGCATTTT. Encoded protein: CASSHGRGIQPQHF.

This clonotype was recorded many times. The rearrangement links TRBV6-5 to TRBJ1-1, with D maybe TRBD1 (5 bases). Germline values: CDR1 MNHEY, CDR2 SVGAGI. V lost 0 bases to trimming and J lost 5 bases, with 13 bases between them. This CDR3 spans 15 amino acids. Here the CDR3 reads CASSYSKRGATEAFF. In nucleotides, the CDR3 is TGTGCCAGCAGTTACTCGAAAAGGGGTGCGACTGAAGCTTTCTTT.

In the case of this clonotype: One end of the junction varies from germline; a read error may be responsible. This chain joins TRBV7-7 and TRBJ2-1; weak D call: TRBD1 (6 bases). Germline lookup yields CDR1 SSHAT and CDR2 FNYEAQ (reference sequence). The CDR3 is made up of 14 amino acids. In nucleotides, the CDR3 is TGTGCTAGCAGCTTAGGAACAGGGTTGGATGAGCAGTTCTTC. Protein product: CASSLGTGLDEQFF.

This clonotype was counted at least ten times. The chain recombines TRBV6-5 with TRBJ1-5; no clear D. Deletions cut 3 bases from V and 0 bases from J, with 15 bases between. Germline CDR1 MNHEY, CDR2 SVGAGI. CDR3 length equals 17 residues. Here the CDR3 reads CASSYKPFGPSNQPQHF. Here the CDR3 DNA reads TGTGCCAGCAGTTATAAACCTTTCGGGCCTAGCAATCAGCCCCAGCATTTT.

This clonotype came up a few times. This chain links TRBV12-3 or TRBV12-4 with TRBJ2-3, with TRBD1 matching 8 bases. V was clipped by 5 bases and J by 4 bases; unmatched bases: 5. This CDR3 region has 14 residues. The DNA for the CDR3 is TGTGCCAGCAGTGCCTGGACAGGGTCAGATACGCAGTATTTT. Protein: CASSAWTGSDTQYF.

This chain connects TRBV10-2 to TRBJ1-1; a weak D match, TRBD1 (5 bases). CDR1 is WSHSY, CDR2 SAAADI, per germline. Trimming stripped 6 bases from V and 0 bases from J, with 8 bases between. This CDR3 contains 13 residues. This CDR3 is CASRATVNTEAFF. CDR3 DNA: TGCGCCAGCAGGGCGACAGTGAACACTGAAGCTTTCTTT.